One and the same sample provided the 21 T cell receptor beta chains below, sequenced in a study of blood T cells in healthy people across ages. Primed by a sample-barcoded 5' primer and a J-beta primer mix, a second PCR proceeded for 7 to 11 cycles. MiXCR was run by TCRdb on the 5' RACE reads, yielding one entry per CDR3 protein. The table includes about 720,000 distinct CDR3 sequences, over 20% detected once. The material sequenced was blood. These TCRs come from a man in his 70s in good health.

This clonotype was recorded a few times. The chain links TRBV2 to TRBJ1-2; the match to TRBD1 covers 7 bases. After removal of 10 bases from V and 4 bases from J, the junction contained 12 bases not matched to a gene. Germline V CDR1 and CDR2: SNHLY, FYNNEI. The CDR3 contains 14 residues. Here the CDR3 DNA reads TGTGCCACAAAACTCAGGGCAGGGGGCTATGGCTACACCTTC. Protein sequence: CATKLRAGGYGYTF.

Only a few counts were recorded for this clonotype. The V call is TRBV9, the J call TRBJ2-5; D might be TRBD1 (6 bases). Between the trimmed V and J ends, which lost 1 base and 9 bases, there was a span of 16 bases. This CDR3 has 14 amino acids. CDR1 is SGDLS, CDR2 YYNGEE, per germline. The CDR3 nucleotides are TGTGCCAGCAGCGTAATCGACAGGTCTGGGGCCCAGTACTTC. It translates to CASSVIDRSGAQYF.

The table lists this clonotype with a count of one. The V gene is TRBV6-2 or TRBV6-3, the J gene TRBJ2-4, with a weak D call TRBD2 (6 bases). With 0 bases removed from V and 1 base from J, the gap between germline ends came to 10 bases. Germline V lookup: CDR1 MNHEY, CDR2 SVGEGT. The CDR3 covers 16 residues. The CDR3 DNA follows: TGTGCCAGCAGTTACTCCGTGGAGGGGGCCAAAAACATTCAGTACTTC. As protein: CASSYSVEGAKNIQYF.

This chain connects TRBV12-3 or TRBV12-4 to TRBJ2-3, with a tentative D call TRBD2 (7 bases). The length of the CDR3 is 14 residues. Trimming left V 7 bases short and J 6 bases short, with 17 bases between. Here the CDR3 reads CASIPSRGADTQYF. The CDR3 bases are TGTGCCAGCATCCCCTCCCGGGGGGCTGATACGCAGTATTTT.

The V and J genes are TRBV5-1 and TRBJ1-2; D ambiguous. This CDR3 is 15 amino acids long. CDR1 and CDR2 (germline): SGHRS, YFSETQ. Trimming removed 0 bases from V and 6 bases from J, with 15 bases in between. CDR3 amino acids: CASSLDLPKGNGYTF. CDR3 coding DNA: TGCGCCAGCAGCTTGGACCTCCCGAAGGGTAATGGCTACACCTTC.

The J gene is TRBJ1-4, the V gene TRBV18; maybe TRBD1 (5 bases). CDR3 size: 16 residues. V dropped 2 bases and J dropped 7 bases, with 17 bases sitting between them. Germline-derived CDR1 and CDR2 are KGHSH and LQKENI. Here the CDR3 DNA reads TGTGCCAGCTCACCAATCCTCGTCGGGGGAACTGAAAAACTGTTTTTT. Residues: CASSPILVGGTEKLFF.

This clonotype was found a few times. V and J are TRBV5-1 and TRBJ2-3; D is ambiguous. The CDR3 is made up of 13 amino acids. In germline, CDR1 is SGHRS, CDR2 YFSETQ. V was trimmed by 0 bases and J by 2 bases, leaving 4 bases between them. The CDR3 protein is CASSLAYTDTQYF. The CDR3 DNA reads TGCGCCAGCAGCTTGGCTTACACAGATACGCAGTATTTT.

The DNA of the CDR3 is TGTGCCACCTCATTCTTCGATGAGCAGTTCTTC. It is translated as CATSFFDEQFF. The J gene is TRBJ2-1, the V gene TRBV27; D is unresolved. CDR3 length: 11 amino acids. CDR1 and CDR2 from the germline V gene are MNHEY and SMNVEV (reference sequence). The ends were cut back, 10 bases at V and 8 bases at J, with 12 bases in the middle.

This clonotype was recorded a few times. V usage is TRBV20-1 and J usage is TRBJ2-3; D is unresolved. The CDR3 length is 13 residues. V lost 4 bases and J lost 2, with 10 bases in between. Germline V gives CDR1 DFQATT, CDR2 SNEGSKA (reference sequence). CDR3 sequence (DNA): TGCAGTGCTATCGATAGGAACACAGATACGCAGTATTTT. As protein: CSAIDRNTDTQYF.

The chain has TRBV3-1 and TRBJ1-2, with D possibly TRBD1 on 5 matching bases. V lost 3 bases, J lost 6 bases, and 20 bases lay in between. The CDR3 has 16 amino acids. Looked up from germline, CDR1 is LGHDT and CDR2 is YNNKEL (reference sequence). The CDR3 spells CASSHLGGGVVNGYTF. In DNA form, the CDR3 reads TGTGCCAGCAGCCACCTGGGTGGAGGGGTGGTCAATGGCTACACCTTC.

The gene calls are TRBV15 and TRBJ2-3; 7 bases match TRBD1. V lost 1 base to trimming and J lost 1 base; unmatched junction nucleotides: 5. This CDR3 region has 16 residues. From germline, CDR1 is LNHNV and CDR2 YYDKDF (reference sequence). The CDR3 region has the DNA TGTGCCACCAGCAGAGTTAGGGGGCGCGGCACAGATACGCAGTATTTT. This gives the protein CATSRVRGRGTDTQYF.

The chain is built from TRBV27 and TRBJ2-6, with D unclear. The CDR3 is 15 residues long. Germline CDR1 reads MNHEY; CDR2 reads SMNVEV (reference sequence). The V gene lost 3 bases and the J gene lost 0 bases, with 6 bases spanning the gap. The CDR3 bases are TGTGCCAGCAGTTTCATCCTCTCTGGGGCCAACGTCCTGACTTTC. It translates to CASSFILSGANVLTF.

The rearrangement uses TRBV5-4 and TRBJ2-5; D is uncertain. CDR1 and CDR2 (germline): SGHNT, YYREEE (reference sequence). The CDR3 has 14 amino acids. Trimming removed 0 bases at V and 5 bases at J, with 11 bases between. As DNA, the CDR3 is TGTGCCAGCAGCTTGGGTCCCCCGCTGGAGACCCAGTACTTC. It is translated as CASSLGPPLETQYF.

There are many counts of this clonotype. This chain joins TRBV6-5 and TRBJ2-5; TRBD1 or TRBD2 may be the D gene (5 bases each). CDR3 length: 15 amino acids. The ends were cut back, 0 bases at V and 2 bases at J, with 10 bases in the middle. Germline values: CDR1 MNHEY, CDR2 SVGAGI. The CDR3 DNA follows: TGTGCCAGCAGTTACTCCTCCGGGGCTCAAGAGACCCAGTACTTC. Protein product: CASSYSSGAQETQYF.

The sample holds many counts of this clonotype. The rearrangement joins TRBV28 to TRBJ2-1, with D unresolved. The DNA matches TRBJ2-7 better at its end, which makes the J call doubtful. Germline loops: CDR1 MDHEN, CDR2 SYDVKM. There are 12 residues in the CDR3. The CDR3 region is CASSLLTYEQYF. The CDR3 region has the DNA TGTGCCAGCAGTTTACTAACCTACGAGCAGTACTTC.

The chain links TRBV6-5 to TRBJ2-5; possible D gene TRBD2, 6 bases. The J call may be mistaken, given a closer DNA end match to TRBJ2-7. The length of the CDR3 is 16 residues. From germline, CDR1 is MNHEY and CDR2 SVGAGI. In DNA form, the CDR3 reads TGTGCCAGCAGTTACCACGGGGGTGATATGTCCTACGAGCAGTACTTC. It yields the protein CASSYHGGDMSYEQYF.

Only a few counts were recorded for this clonotype. The chain joins TRBV5-1 to TRBJ1-2, with D uncertain. Germline CDR1 reads SGHRS; CDR2 reads YFSETQ. The CDR3 sequence is 12 residues long. V was clipped by 4 bases and J by 8 bases, with 12 bases between them. The DNA for the CDR3 is TGCGCCAGCAGCCAGGAGGGTACCGGCTACACCTTC. Translated, it gives CASSQEGTGYTF.

This clonotype was detected a few times. The V gene is TRBV11-2, the J gene TRBJ2-1; D is unresolved. Germline V gene lookup returns CDR1 SGHAT and CDR2 FQNNGV. Trimming took off 4 bases at V and 5 bases at J, with 9 bases between the two ends. The CDR3 spans 13 residues. DNA for the CDR3: TGTGCCAGCAGCTCCGACACTCACAATGAGCAGTTCTTC. Amino acid sequence: CASSSDTHNEQFF.

This clonotype has only a few counts. The gene calls are TRBV6-5 and TRBJ1-1; 7 bases map to TRBD1. The CDR3 has 16 amino acids. Germline CDR1 and CDR2: MNHEY and SVGAGI. The junction had 12 bases not matched to a gene; V was cut back by 6 bases and J by 2 bases. The CDR3 protein is CASSSQMGGGNTEAFF. CDR3 DNA sequence: TGTGCCAGCAGCTCCCAAATGGGAGGGGGCAACACTGAAGCTTTCTTT.

This clonotype was picked up a small number of times. This chain connects TRBV7-2 to TRBJ2-1; D ambiguous. Germline assignment: CDR1 SGHTA and CDR2 FQGNSA. CDR3 length: 14 residues. V lost 2 bases and J 6 bases, leaving 11 bases between the germline ends. CDR3 protein: CASSLSILPNEQFF. CDR3 sequence (DNA): TGTGCCAGCAGCTTATCCATATTGCCCAATGAGCAGTTCTTC.

The chain couples TRBV12-3 or TRBV12-4 to TRBJ2-2, with D possibly called TRBD1 or TRBD2 (5 bases each). The CDR3 sequence is 15 residues long. V lost 0 bases and J lost 3, with 8 bases in between. The CDR3 DNA follows: TGTGCCAGCAGTTTAGCAGTGGGACACACCGGGGAGCTGTTTTTT. This sequence encodes CASSLAVGHTGELFF.